Detailed here is one T cell receptor beta chain. Its antigen is undetermined. The data originate from a study of T cells after yellow fever vaccination. On the study more broadly: Low-cell-number fractions were prepared with SMART-Seq v4 Ultra Low Input. Study findings and constraints: Booster sampling recovered most clones from primary vaccination (96% CD4, approximately 90% CD8).

A process of 5'RACE template switching, which added a universal primer site and UMIs, was used to make TCR cDNA. TCRdb independently ran MiXCR on the 5' RACE reads; one entry per CDR3 protein. The table has approximately 260,000 distinct CDR3 sequences, around 5.3% seen once. The CDR3 has 16 amino acids. Looked up from germline, CDR1 is SGHRS and CDR2 is YFSETQ. V lost 0 bases, J lost 8 bases, and 17 bases lay in between. This clonotype was obtained from a man aged 18-30 years who received the YFV17D yellow fever vaccine. Sequenced here: CD4+ T cells sorted from PBMCs, sampled on the day of the yellow fever booster vaccination. The chain joins TRBV5-1 to TRBJ1-4, with D uncertain. This CDR3 is CASSLVLSARREKLFF. The CDR3 DNA reads as TGCGCCAGCAGCTTGGTTTTATCGGCCCGGAGGGAAAAACTGTTTTTT.